This TCR beta chain is drawn from a study of PD-L1 blockade in urothelial cancer (TCRdb year 2017). In terms of the full investigation: Therapy was started in the mid-2010s for all patients, and atezolizumab 1,200 mg was administered intravenously every 3 weeks. In the same patients, whole exome sequencing and RNA sequencing of pretreatment tumors were performed in addition to TCR sequencing. An ECOG performance status of 0 or 1 was recorded for the patients, and 0 to 3 prior chemotherapy regimens had been received by the patients. Some 30 patients had pretreatment blood TCR-seq, some 25 had at least one posttreatment blood collection, and some 25 had tumor TCR-seq. The study was an exploratory multi-omic analysis of somatic, immune and clinical correlates of response to PD-L1 blockade with atezolizumab in urothelial cancer. Blood samples gave median yields of around 140,000 T cells and approximately 80,000 unique TCRs, along with a median clonality of approximately 0.084. Blood samples were analyzed 3 weeks after the start of treatment (second dose) and 6 weeks after the start of treatment. About nine tenths of the roughly 29 patients were identified as males with urothelial cancer of bladder origin, and a prior smoking history was reported by 18 of 29 patients. Durable clinical benefit meant progression-free survival longer than 6 months, and TCR features were also tested against progression-free and overall survival. TCR sequencing covered pretreatment tumor samples and matched, serially collected peripheral blood taken before and after atezolizumab treatment. Roughly 10 patients reached durable clinical benefit, while 15 to 25 patients did not.

As to this clone: The target of this receptor is not known. No quality values exist for individual bases; no much larger clone is one base distant.

A cohort of 25 to 30 patients with locally advanced or metastatic urothelial carcinoma, treated at Memorial Sloan Kettering on a trial protocol, was included. Peripheral blood mononuclear cells were collected from each patient pretreatment and during treatment, giving between 1 and 8 total time points per patient. The Qiagen DNeasy Blood extraction kit was used to purify genomic DNA from total PBMCs and tumor samples. Collected pretreatment and during treatment, PBMCs were isolated and stored as previously described. Trimming removed 5 bases from V and 7 bases from J; the gene matches leave 4 bases unexplained. Taken from the germline V gene (reference sequence), the CDR1 and CDR2 loops are PRHDT and FYEKMQ. Inclusive of the bounding cysteine and phenylalanine, the CDR3 is 14 residues long. Solely the CDR3 DNA is kept, with 42 bases framed from the first base. To estimate absolute template abundance from read counts, synthetic TCR analog templates were spiked into each PCR. The immunoSEQ assay was used to amplify TCRbeta CDR3 regions from genomic DNA with bias-controlled V and J gene primers. Rearranged TCRbeta segments were sequenced at approximately 20X coverage. The paper's data handling went like this. Clustering was used to correct sequencing errors, and CDR3s were annotated against IMGT to assign V, D and J genes. Downstream analyses used only productive TCRbeta rearrangements and left out out-of-frame or stop-codon sequences. Clonality was calculated as one minus the Shannon entropy normalized by the log of the number of unique productive sequences. Fisher's exact test with Benjamini-Hochberg correction, using a cutoff of adjusted p below 0.01, was how clones that differed between time points or between blood and tumor were identified. This is the immuneACCESS table as TCRdb keeps it, with only in-frame sequences that have V and J called. A part of the clones is gone; compared with another copy, unresolved V genes explain less than half, and the rest is unexplained. Clone size and the V and J calls come from that table; the DNA yielded D and trimming. This sample is represented by under 45,000 clones; 70% to 85% of them were singletons. Clones ranked in the top ten supply less than 20% of the sample.

Summary of the overall study and its limitations: Because of the small sample size (n ≈ 28) and the many exploratory analyses performed, the results are intended to be regarded as hypothesis-generating. A pretreatment peripheral blood TCR clonality below the median was linked to improved progression-free and overall survival. Greater expansion of tumor-associated TCR clones in peripheral blood 3 weeks after the start of treatment was observed in patients with durable benefit (n ≈ 20, p = 0.022).

The sequence links TRBV13 to TRBJ1-6; 8 bases in the junction line up with TRBD1. The TCR sequence derives from a man in his sixties with urothelial cancer. Source: PBMCs, taken around atezolizumab (anti-PD-L1) treatment. The encoded CDR3 is CASSIRDRNSPLHF. The DNA sequence is TGTGCCAGCAGCATACGGGACAGGAATTCACCCCTCCACTTT.